This T cell receptor beta chain appears in the sequencing data of a study of blood T cells in healthy people across ages. CDR1 and CDR2 from the germline V gene are SGHTA and FQGNSA. The CDR3 is 16 residues long. Trimming took off 6 bases at V and 4 bases at J, with 19 bases between the two ends. No fewer than 7 million PBMCs went into each sample. The use of a sample-barcoded 5' primer and a J-beta primer mix characterized a second PCR of roughly 7 to 11 cycles. TCRdb re-analysed the 5' RACE reads in MiXCR, keeping a single row per CDR3 protein. Altogether hundreds of thousands of distinct CDR3 sequences are present, 58% being singletons, with the ten largest covering around 20%.

Sequencing input: blood. The chain carries TRBV7-2 and TRBJ2-1; a weak D match, TRBD2 (6 bases). The source of this sequence is a man aged 25 to 40 in good health. CDR3 sequence: CASSSSLGRAYNEQFF. The CDR3, as DNA: TGTGCCAGCAGTTCATCCCTCGGGAGAGCTTACAATGAGCAGTTCTTC.